Listed below are T cell receptor beta chains from one sample, sequenced in a study of blood T cell repertoires in COVID-19. The repertoire was sequenced with immunoSEQ multiplex PCR; TCRdb's copy has only in-frame clones and lacks some. Here the sample spans about 290,000 clones, 85% being singletons. The sequencing input was peripheral blood. The receptors derive from a woman aged 45-59 years with active or convalescent COVID-19. The CDR3 runs from the conserved cysteine through the conserved F or W. Fields, in order: D gene, J gene, V gene, clone size, CDR3 DNA, CDR3 protein. The D gene is left open where the match is weak. Clone size is stated in some rows and not others, as once, few, many or a class when expanded.

>NA|TRBJ1-6|TRBV5-3|NA
TGTGCCAGAAGGGCCGGGACACACGAACCACTCCCCCCGTCCAGCTCCTATAATTCACCCCTCCACTTT
CARRAGTHEPLPPSSSYNSPLHF
>NA|TRBJ2-2|TRBV11-2|NA
TGTGCCAGCAGCTTGGGCGGGCTAGGGACCGGGGAGCTGTTTTTT
CASSLGGLGTGELFF
>NA|TRBJ2-1|TRBV19|many
TGTGCCAGTAGTATCGGAGTTACAATGAAACAGTTCTTC
CASSIGVTMKQFF
>TRBD1|TRBJ1-2|TRBV6-5|NA
TGTGCCAGCACCGCGGGACAGGCTAACTATGGCTACACCTTC
CASTAGQANYGYTF
>TRBD1|TRBJ2-1|TRBV5-4|few
TGTGCCAGCAGCCTTGCCGGGACAGGGCACAATGAGCAGTTCTTC
CASSLAGTGHNEQFF
>TRBD1|TRBJ1-2|TRBV11-2|NA
TGTGCCAGCAGCCAACTCCTATCCCGACAGGGGAAGGGCAGCGGCTACACCTTC
CASSQLLSRQGKGSGYTF
>TRBD1|TRBJ1-5|TRBV6-2/TRBV6-3|NA
TGTGCCAGCAGTTACAGTGGCAGGGGGCGGAATCAGCCCCAGCATTTT
CASSYSGRGRNQPQHF
>TRBD2|TRBJ2-1|TRBV5-1|NA
TGCGCCAGCAGCTTGTTAGGACTAGCGGGAGATTACCATGAGCAGTTCTTC
CASSLLGLAGDYHEQFF
>NA|TRBJ1-4|TRBV5-1|NA
TGCGCCAGCAGCCCGGTGGGGGGAGCGAGGGAAAAACTGTTTTTT
CASSPVGGAREKLFF
>NA|TRBJ1-1|TRBV18|NA
TGTGCCAGCTCTCTGAGACAGCCATTGAACACTGAAGCTTTCTTT
CASSLRQPLNTEAFF
>NA|TRBJ1-2|TRBV29-1|NA
TGCAGCGTCCGACCTTCGGGGGGGCCCCCCTATGGCTACACCTTC
CSVRPSGGPPYGYTF
>NA|TRBJ2-1|TRBV2|NA
TGTGCCAGCAGTGAATCGGGGAATGAGCAGTTCTTC
CASSESGNEQFF
>NA|TRBJ1-6|TRBV27|NA
TGTGCCAGCTGTTTGGGAGGGGTGAATTCACCCCTCCACTTT
CASCLGGVNSPLHF
>NA|TRBJ1-2|TRBV6-2/TRBV6-3|NA
TGTGCCAGCAGTGGCTCGGGGGGATATGGCTACACCTTC
CASSGSGGYGYTF
>NA|TRBJ2-7|TRBV12-3/TRBV12-4|NA
TGTGCCAGCAGTCCGTCCGGGTCCCACGAGCAGTACTTC
CASSPSGSHEQYF
>TRBD1|TRBJ2-2|TRBV23-1|NA
TGCGCCAGCAGTCATAATGGGACAGGTAACACCGGGGAGCTGTTTTTT
CASSHNGTGNTGELFF
>NA|TRBJ1-1|TRBV10-2|NA
TGCGCCAGCAGTCGCTCGGGAAACACTGAAGCTTTCTTT
CASSRSGNTEAFF
>TRBD1|TRBJ2-2|TRBV6-5|NA
TGTGCCAGCAGTTACTTGGGACAGGGAGGGTCCGGGGAGCTGTTTTTT
CASSYLGQGGSGELFF
>TRBD2|TRBJ2-7|TRBV4-2|NA
TGTGCCAGCAGCCTCGGACTAGCGGAGACCTACGAGCAGTACTTC
CASSLGLAETYEQYF
>TRBD2|TRBJ2-1|TRBV19|NA
TGTGCCAGTAGTATAGTGGCGGGGGGGACTAGAGAATTCCATGAGCAGTTCTTC
CASSIVAGGTREFHEQFF
>NA|TRBJ1-4|TRBV5-1|NA
TGCGCCAGCAGCCTCCGCGACGGGGGTGAAAAACTGTTTTTT
CASSLRDGGEKLFF
>TRBD1|TRBJ1-2|TRBV7-2|once
TGTGCCAGCAGCCGACAGGGCGTACAGGGCTACACCTTC
CASSRQGVQGYTF
>NA|TRBJ1-6|TRBV14|NA
TGTGCCAGCAGCCAAGATGTTCCAGGGGCCAATGCACCCCTCCACTTT
CASSQDVPGANAPLHF
>TRBD2|TRBJ2-2|TRBV30|NA
TGTGCCTGGAGTGTTAGCGGGAAACGGACCGGGGAGCTGTTTTTT
CAWSVSGKRTGELFF
>NA|TRBJ1-2|TRBV9|few
TGTGCCAGCAGCGTAGTAACAGGGAGGGATGGCTACACCTTC
CASSVVTGRDGYTF
>NA|TRBJ1-1|TRBV27|NA
TGTGCCAGCAGTTTTGGAGGGACTGCGAACACTGAAGCTTTCTTT
CASSFGGTANTEAFF
>TRBD2|TRBJ2-7|TRBV27|NA
TGTGCCAGCAGTTTAAGGGGAGGACTAGCGGGAAGCTACGAGCAGTACTTC
CASSLRGGLAGSYEQYF
>NA|TRBJ1-5|TRBV3-1/TRBV3-2|few
TGTGCCAGCAGCCCACGGGACAATCAGCCCCAGCATTTT
CASSPRDNQPQHF
>TRBD1|TRBJ1-6|TRBV3-1/TRBV3-2|NA
TGTGCCAGCAGCCTGACAGGGTCGGATTCACCCCTCCACTTT
CASSLTGSDSPLHF
>NA|TRBJ1-4|TRBV6-1|NA
TGTGCCAGCAGTGATGGGGCAGGGCCGCAGGAAAAACTGTTTTTT
CASSDGAGPQEKLFF
>NA|TRBJ2-3|TRBV6-1|NA
TGTGCCAGCAGTGAACAACGGGGATACACGCAGTATTTT
CASSEQRGYTQYF
>TRBD2|TRBJ2-1|TRBV6-5|few
TGTGCCCTAACCGGGACTAGCGGTTACAATGAGCAGTTCTTC
CALTGTSGYNEQFF
>TRBD2|TRBJ2-1|TRBV7-9|NA
TGTGCCAGCAGCTTAGATGGGACTAGCGGAGGTGATGAGCAGTTCTTC
CASSLDGTSGGDEQFF
>TRBD1|TRBJ1-2|TRBV4-1|NA
TGCGCCAGCAGCCAAGCAGGAGGGGGCCTTTATGGCTACACCTTC
CASSQAGGGLYGYTF
>NA|TRBJ2-7|TRBV19|NA
TGTGCCAGTAGTATTGGGGGCGCTTCCCGAGCCGAGCAGTACTTC
CASSIGGASRAEQYF
>NA|TRBJ2-3|TRBV6-5|NA
TGTGCCAGCAGTTACGCGTGGTCCACAGATACGCAGTATTTT
CASSYAWSTDTQYF
>TRBD2|TRBJ2-1|TRBV27|few
TGTGCCAGTCTTCACATAACTAGCGCGCATGAAGTTAGGTACAATGAGCAGTTCTTC
CASLHITSAHEVRYNEQFF
>NA|TRBJ2-3|TRBV5-1|NA
TGCGCCAGCAAACTGCCCGCTAGCACAGATACGCAGTATTTT
CASKLPASTDTQYF
>TRBD2|TRBJ2-7|TRBV7-3|once
TGTGCCAGCAGCAAGGGACTAGCGGGAGCGGCCGAGCAGTACTTC
CASSKGLAGAAEQYF
>NA|TRBJ2-3|TRBV19|few
TGTGCCAGTAAGGCGGGGACAGCTAGCACAGATACGCAGTATTTT
CASKAGTASTDTQYF
>TRBD1|TRBJ1-5|TRBV2|NA
TGTGCCAGCAGGGACAGGGGATTTGGCAATCAGCCCCAGCATTTT
CASRDRGFGNQPQHF
>NA|TRBJ1-3|TRBV3-1/TRBV3-2|NA
TGTGCCAGCAGCCCCCCAGGTTCCGGAAACACCATATATTTT
CASSPPGSGNTIYF
>NA|TRBJ2-3|TRBV6-5|NA
TGTGCCAGCAGTTACTCGGCTAGCACAGATACGCAGTATTTT
CASSYSASTDTQYF
>TRBD1|TRBJ2-2|TRBV2|NA
TGTGCCAGCAGTGAACAGGGGGCGAACACCGGGGAGCTGTTTTTT
CASSEQGANTGELFF
>TRBD2|TRBJ2-4|TRBV7-8|NA
TGTGCCAGCAGCTTAGTCGGACTAGCGGGAGCCAAAAACATTCAGTACTTC
CASSLVGLAGAKNIQYF
>TRBD2|TRBJ2-1|TRBV25-1|NA
TGTGCCAGCAGTGCGGGAGCGGGGATAAACAATGAGCAGTTCTTC
CASSAGAGINNEQFF
>TRBD1|TRBJ1-4|TRBV7-8|NA
TGTGCCAGCAGCTTAGGGCAGGGGGCGAGTAAACTGTTTTTT
CASSLGQGASKLFF
>TRBD2|TRBJ2-3|TRBV28|few
TGTGCCAGCAGTTTAAGGCTGTCTAGCGGGACCACAGATACGCAGTATTTT
CASSLRLSSGTTDTQYF
>TRBD2|TRBJ2-5|TRBV6-5|NA
TGTGCCAGCAGGCCGACTAGCGGGAGAGGGGAGACCCAGTACTTC
CASRPTSGRGETQYF
>NA|TRBJ2-3|TRBV4-1|NA
TGCGCCAGCAGCCAAGTACAGGGCTCAGATACGCAGTATTTT
CASSQVQGSDTQYF
>TRBD2|TRBJ2-3|TRBV29-1|NA
TGCAGCGTTGACGGTAGCGGGAGTACGAAGGGCACAGATACGCAGTATTTT
CSVDGSGSTKGTDTQYF
>NA|TRBJ2-1|TRBV2|NA
TGTGCCAGCAGTGAACAGGTGACTAGTACAATGAGTAGGCAGTTCTTC
CASSEQVTSTMSRQFF
>NA|TRBJ2-1|TRBV3-1/TRBV3-2|NA
TGTGCCAGCAGCCAAGATCTTTTGGGACACCGGGAGCAGTTCTTC
CASSQDLLGHREQFF